The 9 T cell receptor beta chains below all came from one sample that was sequenced in a study of identical twins. TCRdb re-called the 5' RACE reads with MiXCR, one entry per CDR3 protein. The sample has some 760,000 distinct CDR3 sequences; around a sixth are singletons. The sample was also reused in another study, on T cells expressing NK-cell markers.

Material for sequencing was PBMCs. These receptors all stem from a young woman in good health.

This clonotype has only a few counts. The V gene is TRBV10-3, the J gene TRBJ1-2, with D tentatively TRBD1 (5 bases). V was trimmed by 8 bases and J by 6 bases, leaving 16 bases between them. CDR1 ENHRY and CDR2 SYGVKD come from the germline V gene. The CDR3 runs to 13 residues. The CDR3 DNA reads as TGTGCCATCGGTCGGGGCAGGGAGGATGGCTACACCTTC. This sequence encodes CAIGRGREDGYTF.

The chain couples TRBV12-3 or TRBV12-4 to TRBJ1-1, with no clear D. The germline V and J ends were trimmed by 7 bases and 7 bases, with 19 bases remaining between them. The CDR3 has 14 residues. The CDR3 sequence: CASNRMTDFNEAFF. CDR3 in DNA: TGTGCCAGCAACCGAATGACGGATTTTAATGAAGCTTTCTTT.

The chain carries TRBV5-5 and TRBJ2-1; the D is unclear. The CDR3 runs to 14 residues. V was clipped by 4 bases and J by 6 bases, with 14 bases between them. Germline V gives CDR1 SGHKS, CDR2 YYEKEE (reference sequence). CDR3 region: CASSLETLINEQFF. DNA for the CDR3: TGTGCCAGCAGCCTGGAAACTCTAATCAATGAGCAGTTCTTC.

This clonotype was recorded a few times. The V and J genes are TRBV5-5 and TRBJ2-1, with D possibly matching TRBD1 (5 bases). Trimming left V 1 base short and J 8 bases short, with 10 bases between. In germline, CDR1 is SGHKS, CDR2 YYEKEE (reference sequence). There are 13 residues in the CDR3. CDR3 sequence (DNA): TGTGCCAGCAGCTTGATAGGGGTCGATGAGCAGTTCTTC. This translates into CASSLIGVDEQFF.

Ten or more counts support this clonotype. The rearrangement links TRBV6-5 to TRBJ2-1; 8 bases map to TRBD2. Germline assignment: CDR1 MNHEY and CDR2 SVGAGI. This CDR3 comprises 17 residues. V lost 2 bases, J lost 1 base, and 7 bases stayed unmatched. The CDR3, as DNA: TGTGCCAGCAGTTACGTCCCGACTAGCGAGTCCTACAATGAGCAGTTCTTC. This translates into CASSYVPTSESYNEQFF.

This clonotype was seen more than once but under ten times. Here the CDR3 DNA reads TGTGCCAGCAGCTCCCTACCTAGCTCCTACGAGCAGTACTTC. As protein: CASSSLPSSYEQYF. This sequence joins TRBV7-2 and TRBJ2-7; D not certain. CDR3 size: 14 residues. The germline CDR1 and CDR2 sequences are SGHTA and FQGNSA. V lost 4 bases and J lost 0, with 10 bases in between. The entire variable domain, with the rest obtained from reference TRBV7-2 and TRBJ2-7, is as follows: GAGVSQSPSNKVTEKGKDVELRCDPISGHTALYWYRQSLGQGLEFLIYFQGNSAPDKSGLPSDRFSAERTGGSVSTLTIQRTQQEDSAVYLCASSSLPSSYEQYFGPGTRLTVT.

This clonotype was seen only a few times. The chain carries TRBV20-1 and TRBJ1-2, with a tentative D call TRBD1 (6 bases). V lost 7 bases to trimming and J lost 3 bases, with 12 bases between them. Germline V gives CDR1 DFQATT, CDR2 SNEGSKA (reference sequence). CDR3 size: 12 residues. The CDR3 loop reads CSVRTGYYGYTF. CDR3 bases: TGCAGTGTTCGAACAGGGTACTATGGCTACACCTTC.

This clonotype was seen only a few times. The V and J genes are TRBV6-1 and TRBJ1-2; D gene uncertain. The V gene's germline CDR1 is MNHNS and CDR2 SASEGT. This CDR3 is 13 amino acids long. The V and J ends lost 4 bases and 4 bases respectively, with 10 bases between them. CDR3 sequence (DNA): TGTGCCAGCAGTGTTCGTTCTTTCTATGGCTACACCTTC. It yields the protein CASSVRSFYGYTF.

The chain recombines TRBV20-1 with TRBJ2-5, with TRBD2 matching over 10 bases. Germline trimming cut 7 bases from V and 4 bases from J; bases unmatched to any gene: 9. The length of the CDR3 is 14 residues. Per the germline V gene, CDR1 is DFQATT and CDR2 is SNEGSKA (reference sequence). In DNA, the CDR3 is TGCAGTGTTCACAAAGCGGGGGGGCGAGAGACCCAGTACTTC. Its translation: CSVHKAGGRETQYF.